Each of the 30 T cell receptor beta chains below was sequenced from the same sample in a study of CD8 T cells in ankylosing spondylitis. TCRdb re-analysed the 5' RACE reads in MiXCR, keeping a single row per CDR3 protein. The table includes about 130,000 distinct CDR3 sequences, 12% to 15% detected once. The sample comprised blood, either unsorted or a sorted T cell fraction (not recorded which). These receptors were obtained from a female donor with ankylosing spondylitis or in good health (not recorded which).

This clonotype was counted many times. The CDR3 sequence: CASSLGRGGNEQFF. The CDR3 region has the DNA TGTGCCAGCAGCTTAGGACGGGGGGGGAATGAGCAGTTCTTC. This chain uses TRBV7-2 with TRBJ2-1; 8 bases fit TRBD2. The trim removed 1 base at V and 7 bases at J, leaving 3 bases unmatched. CDR3 size: 14 residues. The germline V gene has CDR1 SGHTA and CDR2 FQGNSA.

This clonotype was picked up many times. V usage is TRBV12-3 or TRBV12-4 and J usage is TRBJ2-2; D is uncertain. V shed 3 bases and J shed 2 bases, with 10 bases lying between them. The CDR3 contains 15 residues. CDR3 DNA: TGTGCCAGCAGTTTCGGCGCCGGAAACACCGGGGAGCTGTTTTTT. Translation gives CASSFGAGNTGELFF.

This clonotype has only a few counts. The rearrangement uses TRBV20-1 and TRBJ2-1; D might be TRBD1 (6 bases). V lost 5 bases to trimming and J lost 6 bases, with 20 bases between them. Looked up from germline, CDR1 is DFQATT and CDR2 is SNEGSKA (reference sequence). The CDR3 runs 15 residues. This chain's CDR3 is CSALPGTVDSNEQFF. CDR3 coding DNA: TGCAGTGCTCTCCCAGGGACGGTGGACAGCAATGAGCAGTTCTTC.

This clonotype was seen only a few times. This chain links TRBV10-2 with TRBJ2-3, with 13 bases matching TRBD2. V was clipped by 8 bases and J by 1 base; unmatched bases: 12. In germline, CDR1 is WSHSY, CDR2 SAAADI. The CDR3 length is 18 residues. CDR3 amino acids: CASGGLAGARAGTDTQYF. In DNA, the CDR3 is TGCGCCAGCGGAGGACTAGCGGGAGCCCGGGCGGGCACAGATACGCAGTATTTT.

This clonotype was recorded many times. V is TRBV5-1 and J is TRBJ2-2; TRBD2 matches at 10 bases. The ends lost 4 bases at V and 0 bases at J; junction bases unmatched: 3. Germline CDR1 SGHRS, CDR2 YFSETQ. CDR3 length: 16 residues. Here the CDR3 reads CASSPSGGPNTGELFF. The CDR3 nucleotides read TGCGCCAGCAGCCCTAGCGGGGGACCGAACACCGGGGAGCTGTTTTTT.

This clonotype showed up many times. The chain links TRBV7-2 to TRBJ1-2, with D unclear. Germline values: CDR1 SGHTA, CDR2 FQGNSA. This CDR3 region has 12 residues. The V and J ends lost 4 bases and 8 bases respectively, with 11 bases between them. CDR3 nucleotides: TGTGCCAGCAGCTCCTATTATGGAGGCTACACCTTC. This gives the protein CASSSYYGGYTF.

There are many counts of this clonotype. The chain is built from TRBV12-3 or TRBV12-4 and TRBJ2-7; 8 bases are shared with TRBD1. The CDR3 runs 15 residues. Losses at the gene ends were 5 bases for V and 4 bases for J; bases not matched to a gene: 10. As DNA, the CDR3 is TGTGCCAGCAGTGCCGGACAGGGCCTGTTTTACGAGCAGTACTTC. This gives the protein CASSAGQGLFYEQYF.

The gene calls are TRBV20-1 and TRBJ2-4, with D unresolved. Germline-derived CDR1 and CDR2 are DFQATT and SNEGSKA (reference sequence). Trimming took off 0 bases at V and 7 bases at J, with 7 bases between the two ends. The CDR3 runs 12 residues. The CDR3 DNA reads as TGCAGTGCTAGAGATCACCTGAACATTCAGTACTTC. It is translated as CSARDHLNIQYF.

V and J are TRBV30 and TRBJ1-5; 9 bases fit TRBD1. Germline loops: CDR1 GTSNPN, CDR2 SVGIG (reference sequence). V lost 2 bases and J lost 11; bases outside the gene matches: 10. CDR3 length: 14 amino acids. The CDR3 region has the DNA TGTGCCTGGAGTTCAGGGACAGGGATTTTAGCCCAGCATTTT. This sequence encodes CAWSSGTGILAQHF.

Details on this clonotype: Possible read error: a much larger clone is one base away. V is TRBV12-3 or TRBV12-4 and J is TRBJ2-5; D ambiguous. The CDR3 runs to 14 residues. CDR3 DNA sequence: TGTGAGGGCTGGCTGGCAAAGGTCCAAGAGGCCCAGTACTTC. Its translation is CEGWLAKVQEAQYF.

CDR3 loop: CSAKARTDTQYF. In DNA, the CDR3 is TGCAGTGCTAAGGCCCGCACAGATACGCAGTATTTT. The chain carries TRBV20-1 and TRBJ2-3; D unresolved. The V gene's germline CDR1 is DFQATT and CDR2 SNEGSKA (reference sequence). The CDR3 has 12 amino acids. V lost 4 bases to trimming and J lost 1 base, with 6 bases between them.

This clonotype came up many times. This chain connects TRBV7-8 to TRBJ1-3; the match to TRBD1 covers 8 bases. The junction had 9 bases not matched to a gene; V was cut back by 5 bases and J by 6 bases. The CDR3 is 15 residues long. CDR1 and CDR2 from the germline V gene are SGHVS and FQNEAQ. CDR3 in amino acids: CASSPEGTGSNTIYF. CDR3 coding DNA: TGTGCCAGCAGCCCAGAAGGGACAGGTTCAAACACCATATATTTT.

This clonotype was observed at least ten times. This sequence joins TRBV10-3 and TRBJ2-3; 7 bases align to TRBD2. Trimming removed 3 bases from V and 0 bases from J; junction bases left unmatched: 3. Germline lookup yields CDR1 ENHRY and CDR2 SYGVKD. The CDR3 runs 15 residues. The CDR3 is CAISEAGLSTDTQYF. The DNA of the CDR3 is TGTGCCATCAGTGAAGCGGGGCTGAGCACAGATACGCAGTATTTT.

This clonotype was observed at least ten times. The V gene is TRBV12-3 or TRBV12-4, the J gene TRBJ1-1, with 7 bases lining up with TRBD1. The CDR3 covers 14 residues. V was clipped by 5 bases and J by 8 bases; unmatched bases: 11. The CDR3 spells CASSRPPGQKEAFF. CDR3 in DNA: TGTGCCAGCAGTCGACCCCCGGGACAGAAAGAAGCTTTCTTT.

This clonotype was recorded many times. A read error may account for a junction end that differs from germline. V usage is TRBV7-7 and J usage is TRBJ2-6, with 11 bases lining up with TRBD1. The germline gives CDR1 SSHAT, CDR2 FNYEAQ (reference sequence). The CDR3 sequence is 19 residues long. Written as DNA, the CDR3 is TGTGCTAGCAGCTCCGGGACAGGGGGAGACCGGTCTGGGGCCAACGTCCTGACTTTC. Its translation is CASSSGTGGDRSGANVLTF.

This clonotype was observed a handful of times. The chain is built from TRBV20-1 and TRBJ2-7, with unresolved D. The CDR3 runs to 15 residues. Trimming took 6 bases from V and 6 from J, leaving 24 bases between them. Germline V gene data show CDR1 as DFQATT and CDR2 as SNEGSKA (reference sequence). CDR3 nucleotides: TGCAGTGCGAGGAAAGGGTTTTTGACTCCCTCCGAGCAGTACTTC. This sequence encodes CSARKGFLTPSEQYF.

This clonotype was seen repeatedly, ten times or more. V usage is TRBV12-3 or TRBV12-4 and J usage is TRBJ2-3, with 11 bases fitting TRBD2. There are 20 residues in the CDR3. The junction had 17 bases not matched to a gene; V was cut back by 4 bases and J by 2 bases. The CDR3: CASSSILAGDHQIYTDTQYF. In DNA, the CDR3 is TGTGCCAGCAGTTCCATACTAGCGGGGGACCACCAAATATACACAGATACGCAGTATTTT.

In its sample, this clonotype was seen a few times. This chain joins TRBV12-3 or TRBV12-4 and TRBJ1-1; TRBD1 matches 7 bases. The trim removed 6 bases at V and 6 bases at J, leaving 10 bases unmatched. The CDR3 is 14 residues long. This CDR3 is CASSRQGSDSEAFF. DNA of the CDR3: TGTGCCAGCAGCAGACAGGGCTCGGATTCTGAAGCTTTCTTT.

This clonotype was recorded many times. The CDR3 DNA reads as TGCAGCGTTGTCGGGACAGGGGGCGGCCCAGATACGCAGTATTTT. It specifies CSVVGTGGGPDTQYF. V is TRBV29-1 and J is TRBJ2-3; TRBD1 agrees at 12 bases. V shed 4 bases and J 4 bases; nucleotides not matched to a gene: 6. CDR1 and CDR2 from the germline V gene are SQVTM and ANQGSEA. CDR3 length: 15 amino acids.

In this sample, this clonotype turned up many times. This rearrangement joins TRBV12-3 or TRBV12-4 to TRBJ2-3, with no clear D. Trimming shortened V by 2 bases and J by 5 bases, and 5 bases separated the two germline ends. The CDR3 is 12 amino acids. The CDR3 spells CASSLKGDTQYF. CDR3 coding DNA: TGTGCCAGCAGTTTAAAGGGAGATACGCAGTATTTT.

This clonotype came up many times. The chain has TRBV12-3 or TRBV12-4 and TRBJ2-1, with D tentatively TRBD1 or TRBD2 (5 bases each). The CDR3 loop spans 12 amino acids. With 5 bases removed from V and 9 bases from J, the gap between germline ends came to 11 bases. The CDR3 DNA is TGTGCCAGCAGTCCCGGGACCCCTGAGCAGTTCTTC. Protein product: CASSPGTPEQFF.

This clonotype showed up just a few times. The chain combines TRBV3-1 with TRBJ2-7, with 7 bases that match TRBD2. Trimming took 5 bases from V and 3 from J; bases not matched to a gene: 7. Germline CDR1 is LGHDT and CDR2 is YNNKEL (reference sequence). The length of the CDR3 is 14 residues. CDR3 coding DNA: TGTGCCAGCAGCGGTGAGCGGGGTCTCTACGAGCAGTACTTC. It codes for CASSGERGLYEQYF.

The chain joins TRBV30 to TRBJ2-3; tentative D call: TRBD1 (6 bases). The ends were cut back, 8 bases at V and 6 bases at J, with 12 bases in the middle. The CDR3 has 11 amino acids. Germline lookup yields CDR1 GTSNPN and CDR2 SVGIG (reference sequence). The CDR3 coding sequence is TGTGCCGGCTCAAGGGGGGATACGCAGTATTTT. Encoded protein: CAGSRGDTQYF.

As to this clonotype: A much larger clone is a single base away; this may be a read error. V gene TRBV7-9 combines with J gene TRBJ2-1, with 8 bases identical to TRBD2. Germline loops: CDR1 SEHNR, CDR2 FQNEAQ (reference sequence). Trimming cost V 4 bases and J 8 bases; bases outside gene matches: 1. The CDR3 is 12 amino acids. The chain's CDR3 is CASSSGGDEQFF. CDR3 nucleotides: TGTGCCAGCAGCTCCGGGGGGGATGAGCAGTTCTTC.

This chain connects TRBV12-3 or TRBV12-4 to TRBJ2-2, with D perhaps given as TRBD1 or TRBD2 (5 bases each). The V and J ends lost 5 bases and 4 bases respectively, with 14 bases between them. This CDR3 comprises 15 residues. DNA for the CDR3: TGTGCCAGCAGTCCATTTGGGGGAGTCACCGGGGAGCTGTTTTTT. Its translation is CASSPFGGVTGELFF.

This clonotype was seen more than once but under ten times. V is TRBV7-3 and J is TRBJ2-2; D ambiguous. Trimming shortened V by 3 bases and J by 8 bases, and 7 bases separated the two germline ends. CDR1 is SGHTA and CDR2 is FQGTGA in the germline V gene. CDR3 length: 12 amino acids. This CDR3 reads CASSFRSGELFF. As DNA, the CDR3 is TGTGCCAGCAGCTTTCGGTCAGGGGAGCTGTTTTTT.

This clonotype has ten or more counts. The rearrangement joins TRBV6-1 to TRBJ1-3, with D uncertain. Germline assignment: CDR1 MNHNS and CDR2 SASEGT. Trimming took 7 bases from V and 0 from J, leaving 10 bases between them. The CDR3 has 14 amino acids. CDR3 sequence (DNA): TGTGCCAGCATGAGATTCGTCTCTGGAAACACCATATATTTT. This gives the protein CASMRFVSGNTIYF.

The sample holds many counts of this clonotype. A read error may account for a junction end that differs from germline. This chain joins TRBV5-1 and TRBJ1-4; TRBD1 agrees at 7 bases. The CDR3 is made up of 15 amino acids. Germline CDR1 SGHRS, CDR2 YFSETQ. The CDR3 DNA reads as TGTGCCAGCAGTTTGGGGACAGCAACTAATGAAAAACTGTTTTTT. Its protein product is CASSLGTATNEKLFF.

As concerns this clonotype: A much bigger clone sits one base away, suggesting this may be a read error. The V call is TRBV12-3 or TRBV12-4, the J call TRBJ2-7; TRBD2 agrees at 7 bases. V was clipped by 4 bases and J by 12 bases; unmatched bases: 6. The CDR3 sequence is 11 residues long. The CDR3 bases are TGTGCCAGCAGTTATGGGGGGGGGGTGTACTTC. It is translated as CASSYGGGVYF.

Turning to this clonotype: It may be a read error: a sequence one base away is much more abundant. This rearrangement joins TRBV4-2 to TRBJ2-7; D is undetermined. CDR1 LGHNA and CDR2 YNFKEQ come from the germline V gene. The CDR3 contains 12 residues. The CDR3 spells CTSSQVGSEQYF. Here the CDR3 DNA reads TGTACCAGCAGCCAAGTTGGCAGTGAGCAGTACTTC.